This TCR beta chain comes out of a study of blood T cell repertoires in COVID-19. Across the whole study: Donors in the United States, Italy and Spain gave samples during acute or convalescent COVID-19. PBMCs, B-cell-depleted T cells, or T cells provided the cDNA or gDNA that made up the material.

Per the original methods: Estimates of nucleated cell counts were drawn from the amplification of reference gene primers. The data were produced by immunoSEQ multiplex PCR, yet TCRdb's version contains in-frame clones alone and is incomplete. For V, J and clone size, that table is used; D and trimming come from the DNA. The sample has roughly 120,000 clones; approximately 79% are singletons. This clone was seen a single time. The source material was peripheral blood. This TCR was recovered from a man aged 50-60 years with acute or convalescent COVID-19.

This CDR3 is CASSPRTGETDTQYF. Written as DNA, the CDR3 is TGTGCCAGCAGCCCTCGGACAGGGGAGACAGATACGCAGTATTTT. The chain joins TRBV7-2 to TRBJ2-3, with TRBD1 matching over 9 bases. Germline CDR1 SGHTA, CDR2 FQGNSA. J gave up 3 bases and V 5 bases, and 6 bases lay outside the gene matches. The CDR3 sequence is 15 residues long.